The sequence of this T cell receptor (beta chain) was determined in a study of Graves' ophthalmopathy and Graves' hyperthyroidism. The germline CDR1 and CDR2 sequences are LNHDA and SQIVND (reference sequence). This CDR3 spans 15 amino acids. The V segment lost 9 bases and the J segment 1 base; nucleotides outside the gene matches: 11. It was from 10 ml of fresh peripheral blood that the PBMCs came. Researchers took RNA transcripts and amplified TCR beta CDR3 regions from them. First-round RT-PCR with HTBI primers preceded a second-round multiplex PCR. Each CDR3 protein gets one entry after TCRdb re-called the multiplex PCR reads with MiXCR. The table lists about 620,000 distinct CDR3 sequences, about 20% of them singletons. This clonotype was detected ten times or more.

The sample was peripheral blood. This sequence joins TRBV19 and TRBJ1-1, with 7 bases matching TRBD1. This receptor was obtained from a woman aged 18 to 35 with stable Graves' hyperthyroidism. Some clones in this sample may be carry-over from other donors' samples. The CDR3 nucleotides are TGTGCCAGCACCGGCCACCGACAGGGGAACACTGAAGCTTTCTTT. Protein: CASTGHRQGNTEAFF.